This note documents a single TCR beta chain sequence. Its cognate antigen is unknown. It was with 60 Vbeta and 13 Jbeta primers that the PCR ran. Clones were read by immunoSEQ multiplex PCR, and TCRdb kept only the in-frame ones, dropping some. The sample lists about 170,000 clones, around 76% occurring once. Germline assignment: CDR1 MNHEY and CDR2 SMNVEV (reference sequence). The CDR3 extends over 14 amino acids. Losses at the gene ends were 5 bases for V and 4 bases for J; bases not matched to a gene: 7. This specimen belongs to a study of cytomegalovirus exposure and HLA in healthy donors. Study-level results: Presence/absence analyses supposed approximately even sequencing depth among donors. Testing in vitro showed a few CMV-associated chains specific for CMV antigens. According to the study, around 180 TCR beta chains were cytomegalovirus-associated. At a 0.05 false discovery rate, a later analysis found 15,000 to 20,000 TCR beta sequences to be associated with HLA alleles.

Specimen: PBMCs. This rearrangement joins TRBV27 to TRBJ1-1; 7 nucleotides agree with TRBD1. This TCR came from a female donor in good health and CMV-seronegative. The CDR3 spells CASSRQGSRTEAFF. The CDR3 nucleotides read TGTGCCAGCAGTCGACAGGGTTCGCGCACTGAAGCTTTCTTT.